These 16 T cell receptor beta chains were sequenced from one sample in a study of Ad26.COV2.S vaccination and SARS-CoV-2 variants. Data came from immunoSEQ multiplex PCR; TCRdb stores just in-frame clones and leaves some out. The sample consists of about 320,000 clones, roughly 86% of them appearing once. Treatment reported: some 20 received Ad26.COV2.S at low or high dose, single or two shots; roughly five received placebo; per-sample allocation not given. Sampling was done on day 63 after the first vaccine or placebo injection. The sequencing here drew on peripheral blood, taken in a trial of Ad26.COV2.S vaccine versus placebo. These receptors were obtained from a person aged 18-65 years who received the Ad26.COV2.S COVID-19 vaccine or a placebo.

There are a few counts of this clone. Here the CDR3 reads CASSPERTIQPQHF. As DNA, the CDR3 is TGTGCCAGCAGTCCCGAGCGGACTATTCAGCCCCAGCATTTT. V gene TRBV6-5 combines with J gene TRBJ1-5; D is unresolved. Trimming cost V 5 bases and J 6 bases, with 14 bases left between them. This CDR3 has 14 amino acids. Germline CDR1 is MNHEY and CDR2 is SVGAGI.

The chain couples TRBV25-1 to TRBJ1-6; TRBD1 is a possible D gene (5 bases). CDR1 and CDR2 from the germline V gene are MGHDK and SYGVNS. With 6 bases removed from V and 10 bases from J, the gap between germline ends came to 13 bases. The CDR3 runs to 13 residues. For the CDR3, the DNA is TGTGCCAGCAGGAGAGGGACGGACTCACCCCTCCACTTT. Protein product: CASRRGTDSPLHF.

This clone was counted between two and nine times. The chain uses TRBV5-1 and TRBJ2-7; the match to TRBD1 covers 7 bases. J gave up 5 bases and V 1 base, and 0 bases lay outside the gene matches. The CDR3 is 12 amino acids. Germline CDR1 is SGHRS and CDR2 is YFSETQ. As DNA, the CDR3 is TGCGCCAGCAGCTTGACAGGGGACGAGCAGTACTTC. Residues: CASSLTGDEQYF.

The J gene is TRBJ2-5, the V gene TRBV6-5; a weak D match, TRBD2 (6 bases). The ends were cut back, 11 bases at V and 5 bases at J, with 24 bases in the middle. Per the germline V gene, CDR1 is MNHEY and CDR2 is SVGAGI. The CDR3 consists of 15 residues. CDR3 residues: CAPPGVCGGRETQYF. Written as DNA, the CDR3 is TGTGCCCCGCCGGGCGTTTGCGGAGGGAGGGAGACCCAGTACTTC.

This chain links TRBV3-1 (or the pseudogene TRBV3-2) with TRBJ2-1, with no clear D. The V gene's germline CDR1 is LGHDT and CDR2 YNNKEL (reference sequence). V gave up 1 base and J gave up 5 bases, with 12 bases separating them. This CDR3 comprises 15 residues. The CDR3 reads CASSQGGHKNNEQFF. CDR3 nucleotide sequence: TGTGCCAGCAGCCAAGGAGGCCACAAAAACAATGAGCAGTTCTTC.

This clone was found once. V and J are TRBV6-5 and TRBJ1-2; perhaps TRBD1 as D (6 bases). Looked up from germline, CDR1 is MNHEY and CDR2 is SVGAGI. The CDR3 runs 13 residues. V lost 5 bases and J lost 6, with 13 bases in between. As DNA, the CDR3 is TGTGCCAGCAGTCCTACAGGGTTGCATGGCTACACCTTC. Translated: CASSPTGLHGYTF.

The chain carries TRBV3-1 (or the pseudogene TRBV3-2) and TRBJ1-4; possibly TRBD1 for D (6 bases). The CDR3 has 15 residues. Per germline, CDR1 LGHDT and CDR2 YNNKEL (reference sequence). Trimming left V 4 bases short and J 8 bases short, with 17 bases between. The DNA of the CDR3 is TGTGCCAGCAGCCCGTACAGGGCGCGAGAGGAAAAACTGTTTTTT. It yields the protein CASSPYRAREEKLFF.

CDR3 protein: CASSLGGGYEQYF. CDR3 in DNA: TGTGCCAGCAGCTTAGGCGGGGGTTACGAGCAGTACTTC. V is TRBV11-3 and J is TRBJ2-7; 7 nucleotides match TRBD2. The germline gives CDR1 SGHNT, CDR2 YENEEA. V lost 1 base and J lost 4; bases outside the gene matches: 1. The CDR3 is 13 residues long.

This clone was counted a few times. V and J are TRBV19 and TRBJ1-1; no clear D gene. Trimming pared 8 bases from V and 5 bases from J, leaving 9 bases between. CDR3 length equals 11 residues. Looked up from germline, CDR1 is LNHDA and CDR2 is SQIVND (reference sequence). The CDR3 loop reads CASQSITEAFF. CDR3 in DNA: TGTGCCAGTCAGAGTATAACTGAAGCTTTCTTT. Using reference TRBV19 and TRBJ1-1 for the parts outside the CDR3, the full variable domain is DGGITQSPKYLFRKEGQNVTLSCEQNLNHDAMYWYRQDPGQGLRLIYYSQIVNDFQKGDIAEGYSVSREKKESFPLTVTSAQKNPTAFYLCASQSITEAFFGQGTRLTVV.

The chain couples TRBV19 to TRBJ2-7; 9 nucleotides line up with TRBD1. In germline, CDR1 is LNHDA, CDR2 SQIVND (reference sequence). CDR3 size: 15 residues. V shed 6 bases and J 4 bases; nucleotides not matched to a gene: 10. CDR3 DNA sequence: TGTGCCAGTAGGGACAACAGGGGGCAAAGGTACGAGCAGTACTTC. Amino acid sequence: CASRDNRGQRYEQYF. The full variable domain, its missing parts supplied by reference TRBV19 and TRBJ2-7, is DGGITQSPKYLFRKEGQNVTLSCEQNLNHDAMYWYRQDPGQGLRLIYYSQIVNDFQKGDIAEGYSVSREKKESFPLTVTSAQKNPTAFYLCASRDNRGQRYEQYFGPGTRLTVT.

The J gene is TRBJ2-7, the V gene TRBV5-6, with TRBD1 matching over 9 bases. Per the germline V gene, CDR1 is SGHDT and CDR2 is YYEEEE. V was pared by 7 bases and J by 5 bases, with 10 bases of the junction left unmatched. There are 14 residues in the CDR3. CDR3 nucleotides: TGTGCCAGCTGCGGTAGGGACAGGGAAAACGAGCAGTACTTC. It specifies CASCGRDRENEQYF.

This chain connects TRBV29-1 to TRBJ2-7; maybe TRBD2 (5 bases). Germline V gene data show CDR1 as SQVTM and CDR2 as ANQGSEA. Trimming shortened V by 4 bases and J by 6 bases, and 16 bases separated the two germline ends. CDR3 size: 13 residues. The CDR3 here is CSVGGLHGIEQYF. CDR3 nucleotides: TGCAGCGTTGGAGGTCTTCACGGGATCGAGCAGTACTTC.

The rearrangement uses TRBV3-1 (or the pseudogene TRBV3-2) and TRBJ1-5; TRBD1 agrees at 7 bases. The CDR3 sequence is 15 residues long. Germline V gene data show CDR1 as LGHDT and CDR2 as YNNKEL (reference sequence). V lost 2 bases and J lost 5; bases outside the gene matches: 6. The DNA of the CDR3 is TGTGCCAGCAGCCAATCACAGGGGAGTTATCAGCCCCAGCATTTT. Translation: CASSQSQGSYQPQHF.

Many counts were recorded for this clone. V and J are TRBV7-2 and TRBJ2-7; either TRBD1 or TRBD2 may supply D (7 bases each). This CDR3 region has 14 residues. V was trimmed by 7 bases and J by 6 bases, leaving 19 bases between them. Germline V gene sequence: CDR1 SGHTA, CDR2 FQGNSA. CDR3: CASKRAGGALEQYF. CDR3 DNA sequence: TGTGCCAGCAAGAGGGCAGGGGGGGCTCTCGAGCAGTACTTC. Based on the CDR3 plus reference TRBV7-2 and TRBJ2-7, the full variable domain is GAGVSQSPSNKVTEKGKDVELRCDPISGHTALYWYRQSLGQGLEFLIYFQGNSAPDKSGLPSDRFSAERTGGSVSTLTIQRTQQEDSAVYLCASKRAGGALEQYFGPGTRLTVT.

The chain's CDR3 is CASSLVLVGSGANVLTF. CDR3 nucleotide sequence: TGCGCCAGCAGCTTGGTCCTAGTTGGTTCTGGGGCCAACGTCCTGACTTTC. This rearrangement joins TRBV5-1 to TRBJ2-6; no reliable D call. The V and J ends lost 0 bases and 1 base respectively, with 11 bases between them. Germline-derived CDR1 and CDR2 are SGHRS and YFSETQ. This CDR3 has 17 residues.

Here the CDR3 DNA reads TGCGCCCCACGCCCAAAACAGTCGACCTATAATTCACCCCTCCACTTT. Protein: CAPRPKQSTYNSPLHF. This chain links TRBV5-1 with TRBJ1-6; the D is unclear. Germline CDR1 is SGHRS and CDR2 is YFSETQ. V lost 10 bases to trimming and J lost 2 bases, with 19 bases between them. The CDR3 is 16 residues long.